Each of the 20 T cell receptor beta chains below was sequenced from the same sample in a study of cytomegalovirus exposure and HLA in healthy donors. PCR amplification relied on 60 Vbeta primers (plus 13 Jbeta primers). This table comes from immunoSEQ multiplex PCR, and its TCRdb copy is limited to in-frame clones, with some not included. The top ten clones hold 1% to 1.5% of a sample with some 140,000 clones, roughly 73% of them seen once. Sequences were obtained from PBMCs. The receptors were sampled from a woman aged 40 to 49 in good health and CMV-seronegative.

The table lists this clone with a count of one. The genes are TRBV14 and TRBJ2-7, with D possibly TRBD2 on 6 matching bases. Trimming left V 7 bases short and J 0 bases short, with 13 bases between. This CDR3 spans 14 amino acids. CDR1 and CDR2 from the germline V gene are SGHDN and FVKESK. CDR3 residues: CASNREPSSYEQYF. CDR3 in DNA: TGTGCCAGCAACCGGGAGCCGAGCTCCTACGAGCAGTACTTC. The whole variable domain, filled in from reference TRBV14 and TRBJ2-7, reads EAGVTQFPSHSVIEKGQTVTLRCDPISGHDNLYWYRRVMGKEIKFLLHFVKESKQDESGMPNNRFLAERTGGTYSTLKVQPAELEDSGVYFCASNREPSSYEQYFGPGTRLTVT.

V and J are TRBV7-2 and TRBJ2-2; 8 positions match TRBD1. Per the germline V gene, CDR1 is SGHTA and CDR2 is FQGNSA. V lost 3 bases, J lost 4 bases, and 1 base stayed unmatched. The CDR3 extends over 14 amino acids. This CDR3 reads CASSLDRVTGELFF. CDR3 DNA: TGTGCCAGCAGCTTGGACAGGGTCACCGGGGAGCTGTTTTTT.

This chain connects TRBV6-6 to TRBJ1-4, with D tentatively TRBD1 (6 bases). The V gene's germline CDR1 is MNHNY and CDR2 SVGAGI (reference sequence). This CDR3 spans 13 amino acids. V was trimmed by 7 bases and J by 7 bases, leaving 13 bases between them. The chain's CDR3 is CASKGDGIEKLFF. The CDR3, as DNA: TGTGCCAGCAAGGGGGACGGAATTGAAAAACTGTTTTTT.

The V call is TRBV2, the J call TRBJ2-7, with 9 bases identical to TRBD1. Per the germline V gene, CDR1 is SNHLY and CDR2 is FYNNEI. The CDR3 consists of 15 residues. V lost 4 bases and J lost 3; bases outside the gene matches: 7. CDR3 coding DNA: TGTGCCAGCAGTGCGACAGGGGGAATTAGCTACGAGCAGTACGTC. This translates into CASSATGGISYEQYV.

This clone was counted between two and nine times. The V call is TRBV5-1, the J call TRBJ1-5; D gene unclear. The V end was cut by 3 bases, the J end by 0 bases, with 10 bases between. Germline V gives CDR1 SGHRS, CDR2 YFSETQ. The CDR3 contains 15 residues. The CDR3 DNA follows: TGCGCCAGCAGCTCCACCGGGAATAGCAATCAGCCCCAGCATTTT. This codes for CASSSTGNSNQPQHF. Together with reference TRBV5-1 and TRBJ1-5, the CDR3 gives the full variable domain: KAGVTQTPRYLIKTRGQQVTLSCSPISGHRSVSWYQQTPGQGLQFLFEYFSETQRNKGNFPGRFSGRQFSNSRSEMNVSTLELGDSALYLCASSSTGNSNQPQHFGDGTRLSIL.

The V gene is TRBV28, the J gene TRBJ1-1; D remains unclear. V was pared by 5 bases and J by 10 bases, with 17 bases between. The CDR3 loop spans 13 amino acids. Germline assignment: CDR1 MDHEN and CDR2 SYDVKM. The CDR3: CASSTINGDVAFF. CDR3 bases: TGTGCCAGCAGTACGATTAACGGGGATGTAGCTTTCTTT. Full variable domain (remainder filled in from reference TRBV28 and TRBJ1-1): DVKVTQSSRYLVKRTGEKVFLECVQDMDHENMFWYRQDPGLGLRLIYFSYDVKMKEKGDIPEGYSVSREKKERFSLILESASTNQTSMYLCASSTINGDVAFFGQGTRLTVV.

CDR3 coding DNA: TGTGCCAGCAGGCTTACAGGGACAACTAATGAAAAACTGTTTTTT. Translated: CASRLTGTTNEKLFF. This chain uses TRBV28 with TRBJ1-4; tentative D call: TRBD1 (6 bases). Germline-derived CDR1 and CDR2 are MDHEN and SYDVKM. Trimming removed 6 bases at V and 0 bases at J, with 11 bases between. CDR3 length: 15 residues.

The chain is built from TRBV7-2 and TRBJ1-2; D is undetermined. Per the germline V gene, CDR1 is SGHTA and CDR2 is FQGNSA. This CDR3 is 13 amino acids long. V was shortened by 4 bases and J by 5 bases, with 11 bases between the two germline ends. In nucleotides, the CDR3 is TGTGCCAGCAGCTCCCGGGAAGGGTATGGCTACACCTTC. It is translated as CASSSREGYGYTF.

This clone was detected once. The V call is TRBV19, the J call TRBJ1-3; weak D call: TRBD1 (6 bases). V lost 4 bases and J 0 bases, leaving 10 bases between the germline ends. The germline gives CDR1 LNHDA, CDR2 SQIVND (reference sequence). The CDR3 contains 15 residues. CDR3 sequence: CASSTWTDSGNTIYF. The CDR3 DNA reads as TGTGCCAGTAGTACCTGGACAGACTCTGGAAACACCATATATTTT. The whole variable domain, filled in from reference TRBV19 and TRBJ1-3, reads DGGITQSPKYLFRKEGQNVTLSCEQNLNHDAMYWYRQDPGQGLRLIYYSQIVNDFQKGDIAEGYSVSREKKESFPLTVTSAQKNPTAFYLCASSTWTDSGNTIYFGEGSWLTVV.

The rearrangement uses TRBV10-2 and TRBJ1-2; a possible D gene is TRBD1 (6 bases). Germline V CDR1 and CDR2: WSHSY, SAAADI. V gave up 5 bases and J gave up 0 bases, with 7 bases separating them. The CDR3 has 13 residues. The CDR3 loop is CASSHRANYGYTF. As DNA, the CDR3 is TGCGCCAGCAGTCACAGGGCTAACTATGGCTACACCTTC.

In its sample, this clone was seen a few times. V usage is TRBV4-2 and J usage is TRBJ2-7, with TRBD1 matching over 8 bases. J lost 1 base, V lost 0 bases, and 8 bases had no gene match. The CDR3 consists of 17 residues. Germline values: CDR1 LGHNA, CDR2 YNFKEQ. The CDR3 DNA follows: TGTGCCAGCAGCCAAGAAGAGGCCGGGACAGGTTCCTACGAGCAGTACTTC. This codes for CASSQEEAGTGSYEQYF.

The chain recombines TRBV15 with TRBJ1-2; D gene uncertain. V lost 5 bases, J lost 7 bases, and 11 bases lay in between. The CDR3 is made up of 12 amino acids. The germline CDR1 and CDR2 sequences are LNHNV and YYDKDF (reference sequence). CDR3 DNA: TGTGCCACCAGCCGTCAGGCGACTGGCTACACCTTC. As protein: CATSRQATGYTF. Supplemented by reference TRBV15 and TRBJ1-2, the full variable domain reads DAMVIQNPRYQVTQFGKPVTLSCSQTLNHNVMYWYQQKSSQAPKLLFHYYDKDFNNEADTPDNFQSRRPNTSFCFLDIRSPGLGDTAMYLCATSRQATGYTFGSGTRLTVV.

The V and J genes are TRBV28 and TRBJ1-2, with 7 bases matching TRBD1. V gave up 2 bases and J gave up 4 bases; unmatched junction bases: 7. Germline V gene sequence: CDR1 MDHEN, CDR2 SYDVKM. The CDR3 sequence is 15 residues long. CDR3 loop: CASSLKTGILYGYTF. The CDR3 coding sequence is TGTGCCAGCAGTTTAAAGACAGGGATACTCTATGGCTACACCTTC.

The CDR3 DNA is TGTGCCAGCAGTTTATCCATTTTTGGGGGAACGGGACAGGTTTCCTATGGCTACACCTTC. This translates into CASSLSIFGGTGQVSYGYTF. The rearrangement uses TRBV27 and TRBJ1-2, with 8 bases lining up with TRBD1. CDR1 MNHEY and CDR2 SMNVEV come from the germline V gene (reference sequence). With V trimmed by 0 bases and J by 4 bases, 19 bases remained unmatched. The length of the CDR3 is 20 residues.

The genes are TRBV5-1 and TRBJ1-1; 7 nucleotides match TRBD1. The length of the CDR3 is 15 residues. V lost 4 bases and J lost 3; bases outside the gene matches: 9. Germline-derived CDR1 and CDR2 are SGHRS and YFSETQ. DNA of the CDR3: TGCGCCAGCAGCGGAAAACATCAGGGGGACACTGAAGCTTTCTTT. Translated, it gives CASSGKHQGDTEAFF. The full variable domain, with the rest looked up from reference TRBV5-1 and TRBJ1-1, is KAGVTQTPRYLIKTRGQQVTLSCSPISGHRSVSWYQQTPGQGLQFLFEYFSETQRNKGNFPGRFSGRQFSNSRSEMNVSTLELGDSALYLCASSGKHQGDTEAFFGQGTRLTVV.

Here the CDR3 reads CASSSSEKDTQYF. CDR3 nucleotide sequence: TGTGCCAGCAGTTCTTCAGAAAAGGATACGCAGTATTTT. The chain recombines TRBV27 with TRBJ2-3; D is unresolved. Germline lookup yields CDR1 MNHEY and CDR2 SMNVEV (reference sequence). The CDR3 sequence is 13 residues long. Trimming took 4 bases from V and 6 from J, leaving 11 bases between them.

The chain uses TRBV28 and TRBJ1-2; D ambiguous. Germline values: CDR1 MDHEN, CDR2 SYDVKM. Trimming shortened V by 7 bases and J by 8 bases, and 17 bases separated the two germline ends. This CDR3 has 13 residues. CDR3 sequence (DNA): TGTGCCAGCAATAGTGGAGCCTTAGGAGGCTACACCTTC. This codes for CASNSGALGGYTF.

This clone was counted a single time. This chain connects TRBV2 to TRBJ2-7, with TRBD1 matching over 7 bases. This CDR3 has 15 residues. V shed 8 bases and J 3 bases; nucleotides not matched to a gene: 13. The germline CDR1 and CDR2 sequences are SNHLY and FYNNEI. The CDR3 region is CASLGTEIVNYEQYF. In nucleotides, the CDR3 is TGTGCCAGCCTCGGGACAGAGATCGTCAACTACGAGCAGTACTTC.

V is TRBV7-6 and J is TRBJ1-1; possible D gene TRBD1, 6 bases. The CDR3 length is 15 residues. CDR1 SGHVS and CDR2 FNYEAQ come from the germline V gene. With 6 bases removed from V and 4 bases from J, the gap between germline ends came to 18 bases. As DNA, the CDR3 is TGTGCCAGCAGTCCACGACAGGTCAGGGGCACTGAAGCTTTCTTT. This translates into CASSPRQVRGTEAFF.

The table lists this clone with a few counts. The chain has TRBV6-6 and TRBJ1-5; D might be TRBD1 (6 bases). V was clipped by 7 bases and J by 4 bases, with 11 bases between them. The CDR3 sequence is 13 residues long. Per the germline V gene, CDR1 is MNHNY and CDR2 is SVGAGI (reference sequence). CDR3 bases: TGTGCCAGCATTCTCAGGGGAAATCAGCCCCAGCATTTT. This sequence encodes CASILRGNQPQHF.